The 30 T cell receptor beta chains presented below share a single source sample, sequenced in a study of shared clonotypes between healthy human individuals. Assay used: immunoSEQ multiplex PCR; TCRdb lists only in-frame clones, some missing. The repertoire holds 520,000 or so clones, with 79% as singletons. The sequenced sample consisted of PBMCs. The receptors here all came from a woman aged 40 to 50 in good health. Some clones in this sample may be carry-over from other donors' samples.

This rearrangement joins TRBV29-1 to TRBJ2-6; D may be TRBD1 (6 bases). The CDR3 covers 16 residues. V was clipped by 7 bases and J by 0 bases, with 16 bases between them. CDR1 is SQVTM and CDR2 is ANQGSEA in the germline V gene. CDR3 bases: TGCAGCGCCGCCAGGGACACCGACTCTGGGGCCAACGTCCTGACTTTC. Translation gives CSAARDTDSGANVLTF.

DNA for the CDR3: TGTGCCAGCAGCCTTATAAAGTGGGGGGCTAATGAAAAACTGTTTTTT. Translation gives CASSLIKWGANEKLFF. This chain links TRBV7-2 with TRBJ1-4, with D possibly matching TRBD1 (5 bases). The germline V and J ends were trimmed by 5 bases and 3 bases, with 16 bases remaining between them. The CDR3 covers 16 residues. Looked up from germline, CDR1 is SGHTA and CDR2 is FQGNSA.

The CDR3 sequence: CASSQDDLARQETQYF. For the CDR3, the DNA is TGTGCCAGCAGCCAAGATGATTTGGCCAGGCAAGAGACCCAGTACTTC. This chain links TRBV4-2 with TRBJ2-5; D is unclear. The CDR3 loop spans 16 amino acids. V lost 0 bases, J lost 2 bases, and 13 bases lay in between. In germline, CDR1 is LGHNA, CDR2 YNFKEQ.

This clone was seen only a few times. V is TRBV5-4 and J is TRBJ1-2; D is unclear. Germline V gene sequence: CDR1 SGHNT, CDR2 YYREEE (reference sequence). The V gene lost 1 base and the J gene lost 4 bases, with 14 bases spanning the gap. The CDR3 length is 15 residues. DNA of the CDR3: TGTGCCAGCAGCTTGTGGCCCTATCCAGGCTATGGCTACACCTTC. Protein: CASSLWPYPGYGYTF.

This sequence joins TRBV21-1 and TRBJ1-5; TRBD1 is taken as the D call from the table, unchecked against the DNA. TRBV21-1 is listed as a pseudogene. The CDR3 is made up of 15 amino acids. Written as DNA, the CDR3 is TGTGCCAGCAGATATGGGACAGTATCCAATCAGCCCCAGCATTTT. Its translation is CASRYGTVSNQPQHF.

DNA of the CDR3: TGCAGCGCCGTGACAGGGGTGAACACTGAAGCTTTCTTT. Amino acids: CSAVTGVNTEAFF. This chain connects TRBV29-1 to TRBJ1-1, with 8 bases aligning to TRBD1. V shed 7 bases, J shed 0 bases, and the junction held 4 bases outside the gene matches. Germline V CDR1 and CDR2: SQVTM, ANQGSEA. The CDR3 has 13 amino acids.

The rearrangement uses TRBV10-2 and TRBJ2-7; 8 bases match TRBD1. After removal of 11 bases from V and 6 bases from J, the junction contained 15 bases not matched to a gene. Germline V CDR1 and CDR2: WSHSY, SAAADI. This CDR3 is built from 14 residues. Written as DNA, the CDR3 is TGCGCCTGCAATACAGGGGGTTCTTTGGGCGAGCAGTACTTC. It specifies CACNTGGSLGEQYF.

This chain links TRBV7-8 with TRBJ2-1; TRBD2 might be the D (5 bases). The CDR3 runs to 16 residues. The V and J ends lost 4 bases and 0 bases respectively, with 13 bases between them. The germline gives CDR1 SGHVS, CDR2 FQNEAQ. The DNA for the CDR3 is TGTGCCAGCAGCTCCCTGCGGGCCGACTCCTACAATGAGCAGTTCTTC. Protein product: CASSSLRADSYNEQFF. The variable domain in full, with the rest retrieved from reference TRBV7-8 and TRBJ2-1, is GAGVSQSPRYKVAKRGQDVALRCDPISGHVSLFWYQQALGQGPEFLTYFQNEAQLDKSGLPSDRFFAERPEGSVSTLKIQRTQQEDSAVYLCASSSLRADSYNEQFFGPGTRLTVL.

This clone was detected only once. The chain recombines TRBV19 with TRBJ2-7; 13 bases align to TRBD2. The CDR3 sequence is 17 residues long. Unmatched junction bases numbered 6, after V lost 4 bases and J lost 0 bases. Germline V gene lookup returns CDR1 LNHDA and CDR2 SQIVND (reference sequence). Here the CDR3 reads CASSRTSGRKTSYEQYF. In nucleotides, the CDR3 is TGTGCCAGTAGTAGGACTAGCGGGAGAAAAACCTCCTACGAGCAGTACTTC.

The chain is built from TRBV6-6 and TRBJ2-3, with TRBD2 identical over 8 bases. Germline CDR1 MNHNY, CDR2 SVGAGI (reference sequence). The CDR3 length is 11 residues. V shed 4 bases and J 10 bases; nucleotides not matched to a gene: 1. The CDR3 loop is CASSSGLAQYF. CDR3 in DNA: TGTGCCAGCAGTTCGGGACTAGCGCAGTATTTT.

This clone has a single count. A much larger clone lies a single base off, so this may be a read error. V and J are TRBV6-5 and TRBJ1-1; 10 bases map to TRBD1. The CDR3 consists of 14 residues. The germline V gene encodes CDR1 MNHEY and CDR2 SVGAGI. Trimming cost V 4 bases and J 4 bases; bases outside gene matches: 3. The CDR3 spells CASSLRTGGTEAFF. The CDR3 nucleotides read TGTGCCAGCAGTTTAAGGACAGGGGGCACTGAAGCTTTCTTT.

J is TRBJ2-1 and V is TRBV5-1, with D uncertain. V gave up 0 bases and J gave up 6 bases, with 16 bases separating them. CDR3 length: 16 residues. Germline values: CDR1 SGHRS, CDR2 YFSETQ. CDR3 bases: TGCGCCAGCAGCTTGGTTGGTGGGTTTGATGGCAATGAGCAGTTCTTC. Residues: CASSLVGGFDGNEQFF.

This chain links TRBV19 with TRBJ2-3; D could derive from TRBD1 or TRBD2 (5 bases each). The V end was cut by 3 bases, the J end by 2 bases, with 9 bases between. Germline loops: CDR1 LNHDA, CDR2 SQIVND (reference sequence). The CDR3 length is 14 residues. The CDR3, as DNA: TGTGCCAGTAGTATCCGGGACCACACAGATACGCAGTATTTT. Encoded protein: CASSIRDHTDTQYF.

The V call is TRBV20-1, the J call TRBJ2-1; D ambiguous. The germline gives CDR1 DFQATT, CDR2 SNEGSKA (reference sequence). This CDR3 is 10 amino acids long. Trimming pared 6 bases from V and 9 bases from J, leaving 9 bases between. The CDR3 region has the DNA TGCAGTGCCAGGACCCTTGAGCAGTTCTTC. It translates to CSARTLEQFF.

This clone appeared once. This chain joins TRBV2 and TRBJ2-5; 10 bases match TRBD2. The end of the DNA is better explained by TRBJ2-7, so the J call may be wrong. Per germline, CDR1 SNHLY and CDR2 FYNNEI. The CDR3 spans 14 residues. CDR3 bases: TGTGCCAGCATGCGGACTAGCGGTTCCTACGAGCAGTACTTC. Translated, it gives CASMRTSGSYEQYF.

V is TRBV18 and J is TRBJ2-1, with a tentative D call TRBD2 (5 bases). This CDR3 has 16 residues. Germline V gene data show CDR1 as KGHSH and CDR2 as LQKENI. The ends were cut back, 2 bases at V and 8 bases at J, with 19 bases in the middle. For the CDR3, the DNA is TGTGCCAGCTCACCATTAAGGGTGGGAGCCGGCGATGAGCAGTTCTTC. Its translation: CASSPLRVGAGDEQFF. Looking up the rest from reference TRBV18 and TRBJ2-1 gives the full variable domain: NAGVMQNPRHLVRRRGQEARLRCSPMKGHSHVYWYRQLPEEGLKFMVYLQKENIIDESGMPKERFSAEFPKEGPSILRIQQVVRGDSAAYFCASSPLRVGAGDEQFFGPGTRLTVL.

This clone was counted once. A much larger clone lies a single base off, so this may be a read error. This chain links TRBV4-3 with TRBJ2-7; D unresolved. CDR1 LGHNA and CDR2 YSLEER come from the germline V gene. The germline V and J ends were trimmed by 2 bases and 5 bases, with 16 bases remaining between them. There are 15 residues in the CDR3. The CDR3 DNA sequence: TGCGCCAGCAGCCAAACGTCTCAGCTCTATGACGAGCAGTACTTC. This codes for CASSQTSQLYDEQYF.

The rearrangement links TRBV7-2 to TRBJ2-3; D not certain. The CDR3 consists of 13 residues. From germline, CDR1 is SGHTA and CDR2 FQGNSA. V lost 10 bases to trimming and J lost 7 bases, with 18 bases between them. CDR3 region: CATKLSIMNTQYF. CDR3 coding DNA: TGTGCCACCAAGCTTAGTATTATGAATACGCAGTATTTT.

The chain is built from TRBV7-6 and TRBJ2-5; the D call may be TRBD1 or TRBD2 (5 bases each). V lost 1 base, J lost 2 bases, and 17 bases lay in between. The V gene's germline CDR1 is SGHVS and CDR2 FNYEAQ. CDR3 length: 17 residues. The CDR3 nucleotides read TGTGCCAGCAGCTTAGGAGGTTGGACGGGACGACAAGAGACCCAGTACTTC. Protein product: CASSLGGWTGRQETQYF.

The rearrangement uses TRBV21-1 and TRBJ2-5; the DNA was not used to check the table's D call, TRBD2. TRBV21-1 is a pseudogene locus. The CDR3 is 16 residues long. The CDR3: CASSKPRGSAEETQYF. The CDR3 DNA sequence: TGTGCCAGCAGCAAACCCCGGGGTAGCGCGGAAGAGACCCAGTACTTC.

The rearrangement uses TRBV27 and TRBJ1-4, with D uncertain. V shed 2 bases and J shed 5 bases, with 15 bases lying between them. There are 16 residues in the CDR3. CDR1 MNHEY and CDR2 SMNVEV come from the germline V gene (reference sequence). CDR3 amino acids: CASSLAYRETNEKLFF. In DNA form, the CDR3 reads TGTGCCAGCAGTTTAGCCTACCGGGAGACAAATGAAAAACTGTTTTTT.

This clone was seen only a few times. The chain carries TRBV9 and TRBJ2-1; 10 nucleotides agree with TRBD2. The CDR3 is 18 amino acids. The ends lost 0 bases at V and 6 bases at J; junction bases unmatched: 12. CDR1 and CDR2 from the germline V gene are SGDLS and YYNGEE. The CDR3 here is CASSVDSLSSGRSNEQFF. DNA of the CDR3: TGTGCCAGCAGCGTAGATTCTCTGAGTAGCGGGAGGAGCAATGAGCAGTTCTTC. Combining the CDR3 with reference TRBV9 and TRBJ2-1 gives the whole variable domain DSGVTQTPKHLITATGQRVTLRCSPRSGDLSVYWYQQSLDQGLQFLIQYYNGEERAKGNILERFSAQQFPDLHSELNLSSLELGDSALYFCASSVDSLSSGRSNEQFFGPGTRLTVL.

CDR3 DNA sequence: TGTGCCAGCGCCCGCCAGGGAAATGAAAAACTGTTTTTT. It codes for CASARQGNEKLFF. V usage is TRBV27 and J usage is TRBJ1-4; TRBD1 might be the D (5 bases). Germline V lookup: CDR1 MNHEY, CDR2 SMNVEV (reference sequence). Trimming cost V 8 bases and J 5 bases, with 12 bases left between them. This CDR3 has 13 residues.

The chain carries TRBV7-2 and TRBJ1-1; the D gene is possibly TRBD1 (5 bases). In germline, CDR1 is SGHTA, CDR2 FQGNSA. CDR3 size: 15 residues. The V and J ends lost 2 bases and 1 base respectively, with 11 bases between them. For the CDR3, the DNA is TGTGCCAGCAGCTTATACCGGGGCACGAACACTGAAGCTTTCTTT. Translation: CASSLYRGTNTEAFF.

V and J are TRBV18 and TRBJ1-5; D unclear. CDR1 and CDR2 from the germline V gene are KGHSH and LQKENI. The germline V and J ends were trimmed by 2 bases and 6 bases, with 11 bases remaining between them. The CDR3 spans 14 residues. The CDR3 DNA sequence: TGTGCCAGCTCACCAGGGATTGTAGTTCAGCCCCAGCATTTT. Its protein is CASSPGIVVQPQHF.

V is TRBV10-1 and J is TRBJ2-2, with 9 bases aligning to TRBD1. This CDR3 is built from 16 residues. The V and J ends lost 3 bases and 5 bases, in that order; junction bases with no gene match: 7. CDR1 and CDR2 (germline): WNHNN, SYGVQD (reference sequence). The CDR3 DNA follows: TGCGCCAGCAGTGATGGAGGGACAGGGCCAACCGGGGAGCTGTTTTTT. This codes for CASSDGGTGPTGELFF.

This chain links TRBV19 with TRBJ2-4, with TRBD1 identical over 8 bases. Germline V gene sequence: CDR1 LNHDA, CDR2 SQIVND (reference sequence). Trimming at V came to 7 bases and at J to 5 bases, leaving 7 bases not matched to a gene. The CDR3 is 14 amino acids. CDR3 region: CASTSTGGENIQYF. CDR3 nucleotide sequence: TGTGCCAGTACCTCAACAGGGGGAGAAAACATTCAGTACTTC.

This rearrangement joins TRBV10-3 to TRBJ2-1; no clear D. The CDR3 extends over 18 amino acids. V dropped 1 base and J dropped 0 bases, with 16 bases sitting between them. The germline V gene has CDR1 ENHRY and CDR2 SYGVKD. The CDR3 sequence is CAISEFLAGRNSYNEQFF. The CDR3 region has the DNA TGTGCCATCAGTGAGTTCTTAGCAGGCCGTAACTCCTACAATGAGCAGTTCTTC.

The chain carries TRBV11-2 and TRBJ2-7; 7 nucleotides line up with TRBD2. With V trimmed by 5 bases and J by 2 bases, 9 bases remained unmatched. Germline values: CDR1 SGHAT, CDR2 FQNNGV. The CDR3 contains 15 residues. The CDR3 DNA follows: TGTGCCAGCAGCCCAGTGCCTAGCGGCCCCTACGAGCAGTACTTC. Translation gives CASSPVPSGPYEQYF.

The chain uses TRBV15 and TRBJ2-1; TRBD1 is a possible D gene (7 bases). The V end was cut by 5 bases, the J end by 8 bases, with 19 bases between. Germline assignment: CDR1 LNHNV and CDR2 YYDKDF (reference sequence). This CDR3 has 15 amino acids. The CDR3 reads CATSARQGPGDEQFF. The CDR3 DNA is TGTGCCACCAGCGCGCGACAGGGACCGGGGGATGAGCAGTTCTTC.